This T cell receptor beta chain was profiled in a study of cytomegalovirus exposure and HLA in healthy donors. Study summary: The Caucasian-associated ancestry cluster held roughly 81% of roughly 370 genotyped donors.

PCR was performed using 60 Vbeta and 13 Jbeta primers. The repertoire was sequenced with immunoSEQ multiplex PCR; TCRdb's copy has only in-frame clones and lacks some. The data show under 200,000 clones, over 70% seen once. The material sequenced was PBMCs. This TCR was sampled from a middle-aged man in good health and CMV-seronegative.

In nucleotides, the CDR3 is TGTGCCAGCAGCTTATCGGGAGAAGGGGAGCTGTTTTTT. This codes for CASSLSGEGELFF. V is TRBV7-3 and J is TRBJ2-2, with D possibly matching TRBD2 (6 bases). The CDR3 extends over 13 amino acids. CDR1 and CDR2 (germline): SGHTA, FQGTGA. The V and J ends lost 2 bases and 8 bases respectively, with 9 bases between them. The variable domain in full, completed from reference TRBV7-3 and TRBJ2-2, reads GAGVSQTPSNKVTEKGKYVELRCDPISGHTALYWYRQSLGQGPEFLIYFQGTGAADDSGLPNDRFFAVRPEGSVSTLKIQRTERGDSAVYLCASSLSGEGELFFGEGSRLTVL.